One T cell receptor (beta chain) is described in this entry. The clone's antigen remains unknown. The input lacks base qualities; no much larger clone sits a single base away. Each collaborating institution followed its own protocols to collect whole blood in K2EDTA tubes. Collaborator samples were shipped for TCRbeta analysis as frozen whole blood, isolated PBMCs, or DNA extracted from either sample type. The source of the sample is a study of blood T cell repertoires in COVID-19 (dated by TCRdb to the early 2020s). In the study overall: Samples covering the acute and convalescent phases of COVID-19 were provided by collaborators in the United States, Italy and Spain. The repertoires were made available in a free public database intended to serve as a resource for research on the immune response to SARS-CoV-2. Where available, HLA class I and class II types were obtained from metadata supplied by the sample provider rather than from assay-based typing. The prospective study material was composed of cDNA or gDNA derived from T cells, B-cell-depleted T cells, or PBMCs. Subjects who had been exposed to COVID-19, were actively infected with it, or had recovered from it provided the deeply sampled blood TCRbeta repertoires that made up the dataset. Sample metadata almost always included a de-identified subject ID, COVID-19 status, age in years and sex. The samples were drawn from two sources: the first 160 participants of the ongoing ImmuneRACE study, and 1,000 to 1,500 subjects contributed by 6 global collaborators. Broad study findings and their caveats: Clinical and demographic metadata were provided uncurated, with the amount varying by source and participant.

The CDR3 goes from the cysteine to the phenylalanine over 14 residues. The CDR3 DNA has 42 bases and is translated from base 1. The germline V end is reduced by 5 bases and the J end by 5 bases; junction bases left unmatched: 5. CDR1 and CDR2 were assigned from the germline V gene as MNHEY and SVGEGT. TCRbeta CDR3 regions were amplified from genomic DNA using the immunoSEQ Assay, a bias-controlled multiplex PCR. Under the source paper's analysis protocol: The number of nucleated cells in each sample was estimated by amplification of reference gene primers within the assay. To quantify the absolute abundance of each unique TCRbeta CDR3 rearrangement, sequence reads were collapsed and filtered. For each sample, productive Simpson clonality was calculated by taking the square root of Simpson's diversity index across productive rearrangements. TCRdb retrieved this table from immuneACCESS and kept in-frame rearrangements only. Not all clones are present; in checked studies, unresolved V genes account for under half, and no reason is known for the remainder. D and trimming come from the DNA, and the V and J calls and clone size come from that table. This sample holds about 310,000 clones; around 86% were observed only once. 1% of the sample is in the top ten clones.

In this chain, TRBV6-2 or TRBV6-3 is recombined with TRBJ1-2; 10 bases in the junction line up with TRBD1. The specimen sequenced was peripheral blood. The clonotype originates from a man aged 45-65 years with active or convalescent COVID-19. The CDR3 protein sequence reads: CASSPTGGNYGYTF. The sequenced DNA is TGTGCCAGCAGTCCGACAGGGGGCAATTATGGCTACACCTTC.